These T cell receptor beta chains were read from a single sample in a study of vaccination and CD4 T cells after COVID-19. TCRdb redid the calling of the PCR reads with MiXCR, one entry per CDR3 protein. The sample includes fewer than 20,000 distinct CDR3 sequences, 50% to 60% of them seen just once. No antigen is known for these receptors. The sample taken for sequencing was CD4+ T cells from blood, cultured in vitro. The source is a human donor who had recovered from COVID-19. The CDR3 runs from the conserved cysteine through the conserved F or W. The D gene is left open where the match is weak. Clone size appears in some rows only: once, few, many, or a class for an expanded clone.

V: TRBV18; size: NA; D: NA; J: TRBJ1-1; DNA: TGTGCCAGCTCACCACTTGGACCGATGAACACTGAAGCTTTCTTT; CDR3: CASSPLGPMNTEAFF
V: TRBV5-4; size: NA; D: NA; J: TRBJ2-2; DNA: TGTGCCAGCAGCTTGGAGCCGACCGGGGAGCTGTTTTTT; CDR3: CASSLEPTGELFF
V: TRBV25-1; size: NA; D: TRBD1; J: TRBJ1-1; DNA: TGTGCCAGCAGTGAAAGCGGGACAGGAAAAAACACTGAAGCTTTCTTT; CDR3: CASSESGTGKNTEAFF
V: TRBV6-1; size: NA; D: TRBD1; J: TRBJ2-1; DNA: TGTGCCAGCAGTCGGGACAGCTCCAATGAGCAGTTCTTC; CDR3: CASSRDSSNEQFF
V: TRBV7-2; size: NA; D: NA; J: TRBJ2-7; DNA: TGTGCCAGCAGCTTAGAGTTTTCTCAATCCCCCTACGAGCAGTACTTC; CDR3: CASSLEFSQSPYEQYF
V: TRBV4-3; size: NA; D: NA; J: TRBJ2-7; DNA: TGCGCCAGCAGCCAGAGCGACAGGATAGAAGACGAGCAGTACTTC; CDR3: CASSQSDRIEDEQYF
V: TRBV10-3; size: NA; D: NA; J: TRBJ2-1; DNA: TGTGCCATCAGTGAGTCAAGACCGGGTGAGCAGTTCTTC; CDR3: CAISESRPGEQFF
V: TRBV11-2; size: once; D: NA; J: TRBJ1-6; DNA: TGTGCCAGCAGCGCCCAGGACAGCTCTGATTCACCCCTCCACTTT; CDR3: CASSAQDSSDSPLHF
V: TRBV6-1; size: NA; D: NA; J: TRBJ1-6; DNA: TGTGCCAGCAGCGCCGGGTCCCCCGATAATTCACCCCTCCACTTT; CDR3: CASSAGSPDNSPLHF
V: TRBV11-2; size: NA; D: NA; J: TRBJ1-1; DNA: TGTGCCAGCAGCCGGACTTCGGGGAACACTGAAGCTTTCTTT; CDR3: CASSRTSGNTEAFF
V: TRBV29-1; size: few; D: NA; J: TRBJ1-2; DNA: TGCAGCGCTAGAGACACAAACTATGGCTACACCTTC; CDR3: CSARDTNYGYTF
V: TRBV4-1; size: NA; D: TRBD2; J: TRBJ2-1; DNA: TGCGCCAACAGCCATATACTAGCGGGGAACTACAATGAGCAGTTCTTC; CDR3: CANSHILAGNYNEQFF
V: TRBV20-1; size: NA; D: NA; J: TRBJ2-3; DNA: TGCAGTGCTAGGTTTGCAGATACGCAGTATTTT; CDR3: CSARFADTQYF
V: TRBV2; size: once; D: TRBD1; J: TRBJ2-1; DNA: TGTGCCAGCAGGGGGACAGGGTCCTACAATGAGCAGTTCTTC; CDR3: CASRGTGSYNEQFF
V: TRBV6-1; size: NA; D: NA; J: TRBJ1-2; DNA: TGTGCCAGCAGTGACTGGACAGTCTATGGCTACACCTTC; CDR3: CASSDWTVYGYTF
V: TRBV6-5; size: NA; D: NA; J: TRBJ1-3; DNA: TGTGCCAGCAGTTCAGGGGTCGGAAACACCATATATTTT; CDR3: CASSSGVGNTIYF
V: TRBV20-1; size: NA; D: NA; J: TRBJ2-1; DNA: TGCAGTGCAGTCCTAGCGAAACTCTACAATGAGCAGTTCTTC; CDR3: CSAVLAKLYNEQFF
V: TRBV11-2; size: few; D: NA; J: TRBJ2-7; DNA: TGTGCCAGCAGCTTAGCCAGGGTGGACTACGAGCAGTACTTC; CDR3: CASSLARVDYEQYF
V: TRBV20-1; size: NA; D: NA; J: TRBJ2-6; DNA: TGCAGTGCACAAGTATCTGGGGCCAACGTCCTGACTTTC; CDR3: CSAQVSGANVLTF
V: TRBV15; size: NA; D: NA; J: TRBJ2-3; DNA: TGTGCCACCGAAAGGGTTCGCTCTAGCGTGACAGATACGCAGTATTTT; CDR3: CATERVRSSVTDTQYF
V: TRBV10-3; size: NA; D: NA; J: TRBJ2-1; DNA: TGTGCCATCTCTCAACGGACCTACAATGAGCAGTTCTTC; CDR3: CAISQRTYNEQFF
V: TRBV24-1; size: NA; D: NA; J: TRBJ2-3; DNA: TGTGCCACCCAGGCACAGGGTACAGATACGCAGTATTTT; CDR3: CATQAQGTDTQYF
V: TRBV21-1; size: NA; D: NA; J: TRBJ1-3; DNA: TGTGCCAGCAGCAAAGAGAGGTGGAACAGACCTGGAAACACCATATATTTT; CDR3: CASSKERWNRPGNTIYF
V: TRBV27; size: NA; D: TRBD1; J: TRBJ1-4; DNA: TGTGCCAGCAGTTCCCAGGGGGTAACTAATGAAAAACTGTTTTTT; CDR3: CASSSQGVTNEKLFF
V: TRBV27; size: NA; D: TRBD2; J: TRBJ2-2; DNA: TGTGCCAGGGTCAGGGCGGGGGGGCACACCGGGGAGCTGTTTTTT; CDR3: CARVRAGGHTGELFF
V: TRBV6-5; size: NA; D: NA; J: TRBJ1-2; DNA: TGTGCCAGCAGTTCGGGAGGGAACAGAAACTATGGCTACACCTTC; CDR3: CASSSGGNRNYGYTF
V: TRBV19; size: NA; D: TRBD1; J: TRBJ1-1; DNA: TGTGCCAGTAGTGGGAGATCAGGGGGGGGGATCCGGACTGAAGCTTTCTTT; CDR3: CASSGRSGGGIRTEAFF
V: TRBV6-4; size: few; D: TRBD1; J: TRBJ2-2; DNA: TGTGCCAGCAGATACGACAGGGCCGCCGGGGAGCTGTTTTTT; CDR3: CASRYDRAAGELFF
V: TRBV20-1; size: few; D: NA; J: TRBJ1-2; DNA: TGCAGCTCTCCCGCCGATACCTATGGCTACACCTTC; CDR3: CSSPADTYGYTF
V: TRBV29-1; size: NA; D: NA; J: TRBJ2-5; DNA: TGCAGCGTTCCCCAGGGTCAAGAGACCCAGTACTTC; CDR3: CSVPQGQETQYF
V: TRBV29-1; size: NA; D: NA; J: TRBJ2-5; DNA: TGCAGCGTCAAGAATGGGGAGACCCAGTACTTC; CDR3: CSVKNGETQYF
V: TRBV7-3; size: NA; D: NA; J: TRBJ2-1; DNA: TGTGCCAGCAGCCCCCAAGGGGGGACTATCCACAATGAGCAGTTCTTC; CDR3: CASSPQGGTIHNEQFF
V: TRBV27; size: few; D: NA; J: TRBJ1-2; DNA: TGTGCCAGCAGTTTAAATGGGGCCTATGGCTACACCTTC; CDR3: CASSLNGAYGYTF
V: TRBV12-3/TRBV12-4; size: few; D: NA; J: TRBJ2-5; DNA: TGTGCCAGCAGGCCACTAGCAGTCCAAGAGACCCAGTACTTC; CDR3: CASRPLAVQETQYF
V: TRBV28; size: NA; D: NA; J: TRBJ1-2; DNA: TGTGCCAGCAGCCCAGCGGGGCCGAACTATGGCTACACCTTC; CDR3: CASSPAGPNYGYTF
V: TRBV6-2/TRBV6-3; size: few; D: NA; J: TRBJ1-3; DNA: TGTGCCAGCAGTTACCTTGGAAACACCATATATTTT; CDR3: CASSYLGNTIYF
V: TRBV7-9; size: NA; D: NA; J: TRBJ1-2; DNA: TGTGCCAGCAGCCCAACTCTAGGAGGTGGCTACACCTTC; CDR3: CASSPTLGGGYTF
V: TRBV6-4; size: NA; D: TRBD2; J: TRBJ2-3; DNA: TGTGCCAGCAGTGACGGGATAGCGGGAGGAATAAATACGCAGTATTTT; CDR3: CASSDGIAGGINTQYF
V: TRBV6-1; size: NA; D: TRBD1; J: TRBJ2-7; DNA: TGTGCCAGCAGTGGATATCAGGGGGCAGACTACGAGCAGTACTTC; CDR3: CASSGYQGADYEQYF
V: TRBV6-1; size: few; D: TRBD1; J: TRBJ2-5; DNA: TGTGCCAGCAGTAGGGGGCGCGGAGAGACCCAGTACTTC; CDR3: CASSRGRGETQYF
V: TRBV7-9; size: NA; D: NA; J: TRBJ1-1; DNA: TGTGCCAGCACAAGCGGGAGGAGAACTGAAGCTTTCTTT; CDR3: CASTSGRRTEAFF
V: TRBV20-1; size: NA; D: TRBD2; J: TRBJ2-7; DNA: TGCAGTGCTAGAGTGTCGCGGGCTAGCGGGAGGGGCTGCGAGCAGTACTTC; CDR3: CSARVSRASGRGCEQYF
V: TRBV2; size: NA; D: NA; J: TRBJ1-1; DNA: TGTGCCAGCAGTGATGGGTGGAAAGCTTTCTTT; CDR3: CASSDGWKAFF
V: TRBV11-2; size: NA; D: NA; J: TRBJ1-1; DNA: TGTGCCAGCAGCTTAGCCGGGGGACGAAATGAAGCTTTCTTT; CDR3: CASSLAGGRNEAFF
V: TRBV20-1; size: NA; D: TRBD1; J: TRBJ1-2; DNA: TGCAGTGCTAGTGAAGGGGGCGAGAACTATGGCTACACCTTC; CDR3: CSASEGGENYGYTF
V: TRBV2; size: few; D: NA; J: TRBJ2-1; DNA: TGTGCCAGCAAGGAGGATGGAGAGGGGGGTGAGCAGTTCTTC; CDR3: CASKEDGEGGEQFF
V: TRBV28; size: NA; D: NA; J: TRBJ2-5; DNA: TGTGCCAGCAGCCCTCTAGCTGGGACCCAGTACTTC; CDR3: CASSPLAGTQYF
V: TRBV19; size: NA; D: NA; J: TRBJ1-1; DNA: TGTGCCAGCGGGCCAGGGGCGACCACTGAAGCTTTCTTT; CDR3: CASGPGATTEAFF
V: TRBV7-2; size: NA; D: NA; J: TRBJ2-7; DNA: TGTGCCAGCAGCTTAGCTGTGAGCTCCTACGAGCAGTACTTC; CDR3: CASSLAVSSYEQYF
V: TRBV19; size: few; D: TRBD1; J: TRBJ1-5; DNA: TGTGCCAGTAGAGGGACAGTTGAAAATCAGCCCCAGCATTTT; CDR3: CASRGTVENQPQHF